This section outlines one T cell receptor (beta chain) sequence together with its context. This CDR3 comprises 11 residues. Germline V CDR1 and CDR2: MNHNS, SASEGT. V was shortened by 8 bases and J by 11 bases, with 15 bases between the two germline ends. The entry originates in a study of identical twins. MiXCR, applied by TCRdb to the 5' RACE reads, yields one record per CDR3 protein. This sample has approximately 250,000 distinct CDR3 sequences, with over 5% found just once. The same data also went into a second study, on T cells expressing NK-cell markers.

This receptor was obtained from a woman aged 18-30 years in good health. Sequencing was performed on CD8+ T cells sorted from blood. The V and J genes are TRBV6-1 and TRBJ1-1, with D perhaps matching TRBD1 (5 bases). The DNA for the CDR3 is TGTGCCAGCCCCGGGGCAGATAGGGCTTTCTTT. Translating gives CASPGADRAFF.